These 19 T cell receptor beta chains share one sample of origin, sequenced in a study of cytomegalovirus exposure and HLA in healthy donors. Sequencing used immunoSEQ multiplex PCR; TCRdb keeps in-frame clones, though not all of them. This table has around 71,000 clones, roughly 94% appearing once. Sequenced material: PBMCs. Receptors were obtained from a man aged 18 to 30 in good health and CMV-seropositive.

The CDR3 nucleotides read TGTGCCAGCAGTTCCCAGGGGAGCCTAGCCAAAAACATTCAGTACTTC. The encoded protein is CASSSQGSLAKNIQYF. The rearrangement uses TRBV28 and TRBJ2-4; D is perhaps TRBD1 (6 bases). The CDR3 consists of 16 residues. CDR1 MDHEN and CDR2 SYDVKM come from the germline V gene. V shed 4 bases and J shed 0 bases, with 13 bases lying between them.

DNA for the CDR3: TGTGCCAGCAGCGTAGACTCCGGGACAGGGAGTTCACCCCTCCACTTT. Translating gives CASSVDSGTGSSPLHF. The chain joins TRBV9 to TRBJ1-6, with TRBD1 identical over 9 bases. This CDR3 spans 16 amino acids. The junction had 7 bases not matched to a gene; V was cut back by 0 bases and J by 9 bases. In germline, CDR1 is SGDLS, CDR2 YYNGEE.

The chain couples TRBV7-9 to TRBJ2-2; possible D gene TRBD1, 6 bases. CDR3 size: 15 residues. V was clipped by 1 base and J by 2 bases, with 8 bases between them. Germline V lookup: CDR1 SEHNR, CDR2 FQNEAQ (reference sequence). The CDR3 reads CASSLGDTNTGELFF. CDR3 DNA sequence: TGTGCCAGCAGCTTAGGGGACACCAACACCGGGGAGCTGTTTTTT.

The genes are TRBV13 and TRBJ1-1, with no clear D. Germline V gene sequence: CDR1 PRHDT, CDR2 FYEKMQ (reference sequence). V was clipped by 3 bases and J by 5 bases, with 10 bases between them. CDR3 length: 13 amino acids. This CDR3 reads CASSFLTGTEAFF. DNA for the CDR3: TGTGCCAGCAGCTTCCTGACGGGAACTGAAGCTTTCTTT.

In regard to this clone: The sample carries other DNA sequences with the same CDR3. The chain employs TRBV5-4 and TRBJ2-7, with 10 bases identical to TRBD2. The germline V gene has CDR1 SGHNT and CDR2 YYREEE (reference sequence). The ends lost 0 bases at V and 0 bases at J; junction bases unmatched: 3. CDR3 length equals 16 residues. CDR3 coding DNA: TGTGCCAGCAGCTTGGGAGGGACTAGCGTCTCCTACGAGCAGTACTTC. Translating it yields CASSLGGTSVSYEQYF. The full variable domain, its missing parts supplied by reference TRBV5-4 and TRBJ2-7, is ETGVTQSPTHLIKTRGQQVTLRCSSQSGHNTVSWYQQALGQGPQFIFQYYREEENGRGNFPPRFSGLQFPNYSSELNVNALELDDSALYLCASSLGGTSVSYEQYFGPGTRLTVT.

CDR3 sequence (DNA): TGTGCCAGCAGCTTTACAGGGGGGGCCACTGAAGCTTTCTTT. As protein: CASSFTGGATEAFF. The V gene is TRBV7-3, the J gene TRBJ1-1; 8 bases fit TRBD1. CDR3 length equals 14 residues. The germline CDR1 and CDR2 sequences are SGHTA and FQGTGA. V dropped 3 bases and J dropped 4; count of bases not matched to a gene: 4. The whole variable domain, remainder taken from reference TRBV7-3 and TRBJ1-1, is GAGVSQTPSNKVTEKGKYVELRCDPISGHTALYWYRQSLGQGPEFLIYFQGTGAADDSGLPNDRFFAVRPEGSVSTLKIQRTERGDSAVYLCASSFTGGATEAFFGQGTRLTVV.

The chain joins TRBV7-6 to TRBJ2-7; TRBD1 matches 11 bases. This CDR3 is built from 16 residues. Germline V gives CDR1 SGHVS, CDR2 FNYEAQ. Losses at the gene ends were 5 bases for V and 4 bases for J; bases not matched to a gene: 10. CDR3 loop: CASSDNFGTGGYEQYF. The CDR3 coding sequence is TGTGCCAGCAGCGACAACTTTGGGACAGGGGGATACGAGCAGTACTTC.

The rearrangement links TRBV7-2 to TRBJ2-5; possible D gene TRBD1, 5 bases. The germline V gene encodes CDR1 SGHTA and CDR2 FQGNSA. Trimming pared 5 bases from V and 0 bases from J, leaving 13 bases between. This CDR3 contains 15 residues. CDR3 in DNA: TGTGCCAGCAGCCACCGGAAGGGGTACCAAGAGACCCAGTACTTC. Its protein is CASSHRKGYQETQYF.

J is TRBJ2-2 and V is TRBV25-1; TRBD1 matches at 7 bases. CDR3 length: 15 amino acids. J was trimmed by 0 bases and V by 6 bases; bases with no gene match: 4. CDR1 is MGHDK, CDR2 SYGVNS, per germline. Here the CDR3 reads CASRTGTANTGELFF. CDR3 sequence (DNA): TGTGCCAGCAGGACCGGGACAGCGAACACCGGGGAGCTGTTTTTT.

The rearrangement uses TRBV4-2 and TRBJ1-1, with 7 bases matching TRBD1. The CDR3 totals 14 residues. CDR1 is LGHNA and CDR2 is YNFKEQ in the germline V gene. J was trimmed by 5 bases and V by 0 bases; bases with no gene match: 3. This chain's CDR3 is CASSQETGKTEAFF. In nucleotides, the CDR3 is TGTGCCAGCAGCCAAGAGACAGGGAAGACTGAAGCTTTCTTT.

The chain uses TRBV10-3 and TRBJ2-2; D gene uncertain. With 3 bases removed from V and 2 bases from J, the gap between germline ends came to 10 bases. The V gene's germline CDR1 is ENHRY and CDR2 SYGVKD. The CDR3 sequence is 15 residues long. CDR3 sequence (DNA): TGTGCCATCAGTGACAGAGACACCAACACCGGGGAGCTGTTTTTT. Translated, it gives CAISDRDTNTGELFF.

The chain links TRBV5-1 to TRBJ1-2; the D gene is possibly TRBD1 (5 bases). The germline gives CDR1 SGHRS, CDR2 YFSETQ. V lost 2 bases, J lost 5 bases, and 16 bases lay in between. There are 15 residues in the CDR3. CDR3 nucleotide sequence: TGCGCCAGCAGCTTTCGGACAAGTCCCCCTTATGGCTACACCTTC. This sequence encodes CASSFRTSPPYGYTF.

The gene calls are TRBV9 and TRBJ2-7, with a tentative D call TRBD1 (6 bases). V lost 3 bases and J 2 bases, leaving 9 bases between the germline ends. There are 13 residues in the CDR3. CDR1 and CDR2 (germline): SGDLS, YYNGEE. The CDR3 DNA reads TGTGCCAGCAGCGGGGGGCAGACCTACGAGCAGTACTTC. As protein: CASSGGQTYEQYF.

This clone was observed once. The chain uses TRBV23-1 and TRBJ2-7; 9 bases fit TRBD1. TRBV23-1 is given ORF status, its function remaining uncertain. V shed 4 bases and J 3 bases; nucleotides not matched to a gene: 4. CDR3 length: 14 residues. The CDR3 nucleotides read TGCGCCAGCAGTCTTGGGACAGGGTGCTACGAGCAGTACTTC. This gives the protein CASSLGTGCYEQYF.

The CDR3 loop is CASSFLNGANYGYTF. CDR3 bases: TGTGCCAGCAGCTTCCTAAACGGAGCTAACTATGGCTACACCTTC. The chain recombines TRBV7-8 with TRBJ1-2; D gene ambiguous. Trimming shortened V by 3 bases and J by 0 bases, and 11 bases separated the two germline ends. Per germline, CDR1 SGHVS and CDR2 FQNEAQ. CDR3 length: 15 amino acids.

The V and J genes are TRBV9 and TRBJ2-3, with D tentatively TRBD2 (6 bases). Germline V gene sequence: CDR1 SGDLS, CDR2 YYNGEE. The CDR3 is 15 amino acids. V lost 4 bases to trimming and J lost 0 bases, with 12 bases between them. CDR3 in amino acids: CASSPWGTSTDTQYF. The CDR3 DNA reads as TGTGCCAGCAGCCCATGGGGGACTAGCACAGATACGCAGTATTTT. Using reference TRBV9 and TRBJ2-3 for the parts outside the CDR3, the full variable domain is DSGVTQTPKHLITATGQRVTLRCSPRSGDLSVYWYQQSLDQGLQFLIQYYNGEERAKGNILERFSAQQFPDLHSELNLSSLELGDSALYFCASSPWGTSTDTQYFGPGTRLTVL.

The chain combines TRBV7-9 with TRBJ2-5; D not resolved. This CDR3 contains 13 residues. Trimming removed 5 bases from V and 5 bases from J, with 12 bases in between. Germline CDR1 reads SEHNR; CDR2 reads FQNEAQ (reference sequence). The CDR3 DNA follows: TGTGCCAGCAGCCGTGGAGTCGCGGAGACCCAGTACTTC. Amino acid sequence: CASSRGVAETQYF.

The chain couples TRBV5-1 to TRBJ2-7; 10 positions match TRBD2. The CDR3 runs 15 residues. Per germline, CDR1 SGHRS and CDR2 YFSETQ. J lost 4 bases, V lost 0 bases, and 4 bases had no gene match. CDR3 DNA sequence: TGCGCCAGCAGCTTGGACACTAGCGGGATTTACGAGCAGTACTTC. Translated: CASSLDTSGIYEQYF.

This chain uses TRBV11-2 with TRBJ2-3; maybe TRBD1 (5 bases). Trimming pared 2 bases from V and 4 bases from J, leaving 16 bases between. The CDR3 has 16 amino acids. Germline lookup yields CDR1 SGHAT and CDR2 FQNNGV. CDR3 loop: CASSLQGNPVADTQYF. In DNA form, the CDR3 reads TGTGCCAGCAGCTTACAGGGTAACCCTGTCGCAGATACGCAGTATTTT.